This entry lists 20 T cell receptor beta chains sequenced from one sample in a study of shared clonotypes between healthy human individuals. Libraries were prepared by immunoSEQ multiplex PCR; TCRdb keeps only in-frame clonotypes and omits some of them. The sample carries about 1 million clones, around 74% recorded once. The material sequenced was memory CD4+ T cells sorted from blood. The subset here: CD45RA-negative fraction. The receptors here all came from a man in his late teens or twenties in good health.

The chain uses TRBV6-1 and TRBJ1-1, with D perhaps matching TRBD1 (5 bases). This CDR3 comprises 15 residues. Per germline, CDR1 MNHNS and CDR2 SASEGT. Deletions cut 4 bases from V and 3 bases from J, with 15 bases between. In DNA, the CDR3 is TGTGCCAGCAGTGGGGGCCGACGGGGGGACACTGAAGCTTTCTTT. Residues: CASSGGRRGDTEAFF.

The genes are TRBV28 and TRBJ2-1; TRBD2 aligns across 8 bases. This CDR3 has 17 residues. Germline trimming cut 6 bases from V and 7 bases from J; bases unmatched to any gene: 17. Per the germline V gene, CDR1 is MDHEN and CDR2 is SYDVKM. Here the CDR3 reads CASRPHPQGLGGNEQFF. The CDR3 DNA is TGTGCCAGCAGGCCCCACCCGCAGGGACTAGGCGGGAATGAGCAGTTCTTC. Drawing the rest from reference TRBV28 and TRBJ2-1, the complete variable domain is DVKVTQSSRYLVKRTGEKVFLECVQDMDHENMFWYRQDPGLGLRLIYFSYDVKMKEKGDIPEGYSVSREKKERFSLILESASTNQTSMYLCASRPHPQGLGGNEQFFGPGTRLTVL.

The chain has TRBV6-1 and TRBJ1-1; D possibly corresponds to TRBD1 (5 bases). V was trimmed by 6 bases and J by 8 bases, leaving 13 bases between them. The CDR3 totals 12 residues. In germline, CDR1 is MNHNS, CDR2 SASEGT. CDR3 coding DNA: TGTGCCAGCAGGGGGACCACCTGGGAAGCTTTCTTT. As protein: CASRGTTWEAFF.

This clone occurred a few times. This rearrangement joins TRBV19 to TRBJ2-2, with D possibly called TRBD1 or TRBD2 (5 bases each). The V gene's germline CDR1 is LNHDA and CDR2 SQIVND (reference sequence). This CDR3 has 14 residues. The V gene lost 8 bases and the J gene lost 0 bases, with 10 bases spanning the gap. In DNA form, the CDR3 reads TGTGCCAGTGGGGACCAATCGAACACCGGGGAGCTGTTTTTT. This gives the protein CASGDQSNTGELFF.

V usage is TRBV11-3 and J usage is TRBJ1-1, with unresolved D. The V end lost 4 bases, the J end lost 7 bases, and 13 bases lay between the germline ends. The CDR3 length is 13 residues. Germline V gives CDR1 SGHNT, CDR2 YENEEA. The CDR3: CASSSKRTVEAFF. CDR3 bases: TGTGCCAGCAGCTCAAAAAGGACTGTTGAAGCTTTCTTT. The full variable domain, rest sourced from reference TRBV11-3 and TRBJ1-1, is EAGVVQSPRYKIIEKKQPVAFWCNPISGHNTLYWYLQNLGQGPELLIRYENEEAVDDSQLPKDRFSAERLKGVDSTLKIQPAELGDSAVYLCASSSKRTVEAFFGQGTRLTVV.

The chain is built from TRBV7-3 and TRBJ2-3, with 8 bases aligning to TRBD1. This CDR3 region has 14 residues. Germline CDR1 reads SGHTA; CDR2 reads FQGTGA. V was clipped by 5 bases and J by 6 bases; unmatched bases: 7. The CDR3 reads CASSQRQGKDTQYF. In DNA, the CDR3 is TGTGCCAGCAGCCAACGACAGGGGAAGGATACGCAGTATTTT.

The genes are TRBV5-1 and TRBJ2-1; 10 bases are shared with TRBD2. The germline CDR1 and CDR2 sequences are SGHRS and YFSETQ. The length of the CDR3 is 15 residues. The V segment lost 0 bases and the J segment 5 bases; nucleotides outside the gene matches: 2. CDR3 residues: CASSLVGLAHNEQFF. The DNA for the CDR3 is TGCGCCAGCAGCTTGGTGGGACTAGCGCACAATGAGCAGTTCTTC.

CDR3 sequence: CASIGWGLKNEAFF. In nucleotides, the CDR3 is TGTGCCAGCATAGGGTGGGGGTTAAAGAATGAAGCTTTCTTT. The chain employs TRBV25-1 and TRBJ1-1; perhaps TRBD1 as D (5 bases). V lost 7 bases, J lost 7 bases, and 19 bases lay in between. The CDR3 is 14 amino acids. Germline lookup yields CDR1 MGHDK and CDR2 SYGVNS.

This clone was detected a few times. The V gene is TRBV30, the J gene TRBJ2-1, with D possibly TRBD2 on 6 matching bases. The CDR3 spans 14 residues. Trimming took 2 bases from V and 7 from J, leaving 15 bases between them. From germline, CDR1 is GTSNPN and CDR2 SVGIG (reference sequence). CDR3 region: CAWSREYSSNEQFF. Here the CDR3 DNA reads TGTGCCTGGAGTCGGGAGTACAGTTCGAATGAGCAGTTCTTC.

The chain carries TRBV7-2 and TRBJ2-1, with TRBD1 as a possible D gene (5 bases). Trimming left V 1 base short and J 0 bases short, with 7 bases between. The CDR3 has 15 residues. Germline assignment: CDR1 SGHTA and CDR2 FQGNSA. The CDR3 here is CASSLDRSSYNEQFF. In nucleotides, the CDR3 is TGTGCCAGCAGCTTAGACAGGAGCTCCTACAATGAGCAGTTCTTC.

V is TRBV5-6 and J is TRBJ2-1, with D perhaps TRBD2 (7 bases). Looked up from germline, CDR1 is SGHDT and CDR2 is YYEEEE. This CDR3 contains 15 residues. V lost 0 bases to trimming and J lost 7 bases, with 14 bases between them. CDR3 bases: TGTGCCAGCAGCTTGGGCGGACTAGGGGGGAATGAGCAGTTCTTC. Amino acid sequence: CASSLGGLGGNEQFF.

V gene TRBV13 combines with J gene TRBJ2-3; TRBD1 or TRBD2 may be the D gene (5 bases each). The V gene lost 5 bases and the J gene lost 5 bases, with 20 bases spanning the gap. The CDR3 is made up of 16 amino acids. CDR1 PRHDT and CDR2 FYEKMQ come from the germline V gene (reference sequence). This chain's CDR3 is CASSNGAGVSVDTQYF. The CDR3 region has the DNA TGTGCCAGCAGCAACGGGGCGGGTGTCTCTGTAGATACGCAGTATTTT.

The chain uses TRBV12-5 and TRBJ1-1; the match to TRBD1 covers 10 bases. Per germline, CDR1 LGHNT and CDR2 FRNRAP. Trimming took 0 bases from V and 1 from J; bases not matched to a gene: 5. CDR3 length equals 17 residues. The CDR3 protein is CASGLVLGQGTNTEAFF. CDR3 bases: TGTGCTAGTGGTTTGGTACTGGGACAGGGGACGAACACTGAAGCTTTCTTT.

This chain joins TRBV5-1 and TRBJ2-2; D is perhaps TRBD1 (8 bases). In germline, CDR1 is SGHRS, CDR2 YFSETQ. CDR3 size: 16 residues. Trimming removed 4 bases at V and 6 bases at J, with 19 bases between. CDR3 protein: CASSTWTGRAPGELFF. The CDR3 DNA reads TGCGCCAGCAGCACCTGGACAGGGAGGGCCCCCGGGGAGCTGTTTTTT.

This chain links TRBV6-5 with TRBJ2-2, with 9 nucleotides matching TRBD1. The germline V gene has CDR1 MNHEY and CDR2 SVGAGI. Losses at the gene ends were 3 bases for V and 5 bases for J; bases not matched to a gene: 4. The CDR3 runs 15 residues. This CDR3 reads CASSYGTGRTGELFF. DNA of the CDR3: TGTGCCAGCAGTTATGGGACAGGGAGGACCGGGGAGCTGTTTTTT.

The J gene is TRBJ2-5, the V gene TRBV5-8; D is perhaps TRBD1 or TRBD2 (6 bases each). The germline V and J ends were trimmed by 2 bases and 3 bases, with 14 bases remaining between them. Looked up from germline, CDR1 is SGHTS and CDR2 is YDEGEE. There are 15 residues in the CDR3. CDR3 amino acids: CASSFLEGGKETQYF. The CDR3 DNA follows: TGTGCCAGCAGCTTCCTCGAGGGGGGTAAAGAGACCCAGTACTTC. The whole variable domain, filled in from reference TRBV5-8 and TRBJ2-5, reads EAGVTQSPTHLIKTRGQQATLRCSPISGHTSVYWYQQALGLGLQFLLWYDEGEERNRGNFPPRFSGRQFPNYSSELNVNALELEDSALYLCASSFLEGGKETQYFGPGTRLLVL.

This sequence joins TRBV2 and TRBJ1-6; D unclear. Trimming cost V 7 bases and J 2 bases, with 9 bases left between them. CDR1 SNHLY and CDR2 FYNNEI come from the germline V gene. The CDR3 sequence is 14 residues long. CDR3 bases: TGTGCCAGCAATCGGATGGCCTATAATTCACCCCTCCACTTT. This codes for CASNRMAYNSPLHF.

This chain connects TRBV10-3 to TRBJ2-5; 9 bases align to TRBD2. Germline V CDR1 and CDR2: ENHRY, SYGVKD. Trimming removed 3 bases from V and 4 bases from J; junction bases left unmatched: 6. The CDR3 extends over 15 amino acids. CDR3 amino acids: CAISDMAGGPETQYF. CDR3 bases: TGTGCCATCAGTGATATGGCGGGGGGGCCAGAGACCCAGTACTTC.

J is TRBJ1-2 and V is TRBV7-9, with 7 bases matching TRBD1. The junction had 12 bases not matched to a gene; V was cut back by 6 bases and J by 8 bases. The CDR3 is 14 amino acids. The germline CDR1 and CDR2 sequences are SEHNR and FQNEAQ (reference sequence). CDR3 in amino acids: CASRHSSGGTGYTF. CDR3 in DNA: TGTGCCAGCAGACATTCTTCAGGGGGGACCGGCTACACCTTC.

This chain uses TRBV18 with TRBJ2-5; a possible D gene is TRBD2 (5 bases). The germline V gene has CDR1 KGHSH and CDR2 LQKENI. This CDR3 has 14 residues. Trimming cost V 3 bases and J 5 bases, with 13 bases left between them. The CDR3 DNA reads TGTGCCAGCTCACCGGGAGCAACCCGGGAGACCCAGTACTTC. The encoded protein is CASSPGATRETQYF. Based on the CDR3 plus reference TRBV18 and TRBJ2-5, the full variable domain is NAGVMQNPRHLVRRRGQEARLRCSPMKGHSHVYWYRQLPEEGLKFMVYLQKENIIDESGMPKERFSAEFPKEGPSILRIQQVVRGDSAAYFCASSPGATRETQYFGPGTRLLVL.